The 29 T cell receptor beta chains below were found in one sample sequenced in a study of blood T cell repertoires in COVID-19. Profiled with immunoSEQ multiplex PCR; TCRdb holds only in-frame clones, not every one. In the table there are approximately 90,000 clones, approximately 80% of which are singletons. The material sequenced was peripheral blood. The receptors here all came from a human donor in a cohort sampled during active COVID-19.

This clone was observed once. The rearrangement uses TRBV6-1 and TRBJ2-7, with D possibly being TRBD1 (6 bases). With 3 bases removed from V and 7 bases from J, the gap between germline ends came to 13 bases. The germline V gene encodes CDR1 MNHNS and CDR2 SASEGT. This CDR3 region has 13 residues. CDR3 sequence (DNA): TGTGCCAGCAGTGATCAGGGGTTCGGGGAGCAGTACTTC. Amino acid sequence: CASSDQGFGEQYF.

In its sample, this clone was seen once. In DNA, the CDR3 is TGTGCCAGCTCACCTCAGGACAACACTAATGAAAAACTGTTTTTT. As protein: CASSPQDNTNEKLFF. The chain couples TRBV18 to TRBJ1-4; possible D gene TRBD1, 5 bases. The CDR3 runs 15 residues. V lost 3 bases and J 2 bases, leaving 10 bases between the germline ends. The germline CDR1 and CDR2 sequences are KGHSH and LQKENI.

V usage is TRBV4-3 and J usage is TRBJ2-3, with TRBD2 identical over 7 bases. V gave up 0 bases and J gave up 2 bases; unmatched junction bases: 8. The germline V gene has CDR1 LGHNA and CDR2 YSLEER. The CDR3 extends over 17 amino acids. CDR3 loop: CASSQDSTGGYTDTQYF. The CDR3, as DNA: TGCGCCAGCAGCCAAGATTCCACGGGAGGCTACACAGATACGCAGTATTTT.

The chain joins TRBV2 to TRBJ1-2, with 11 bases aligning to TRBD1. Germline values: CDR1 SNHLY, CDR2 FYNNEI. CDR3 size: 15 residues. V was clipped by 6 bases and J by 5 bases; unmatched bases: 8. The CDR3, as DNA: TGTGCCAGCAGGCCCGGGACAGGGGGAGGGTATGGCTACACCTTC. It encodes CASRPGTGGGYGYTF.

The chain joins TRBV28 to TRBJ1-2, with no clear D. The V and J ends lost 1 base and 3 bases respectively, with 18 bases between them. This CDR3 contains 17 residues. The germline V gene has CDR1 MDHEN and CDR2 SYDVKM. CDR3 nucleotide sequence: TGTGCCAGCAGTTTATTGTTTGCACCTTTAGTCGACTATGGCTACACCTTC. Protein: CASSLLFAPLVDYGYTF.

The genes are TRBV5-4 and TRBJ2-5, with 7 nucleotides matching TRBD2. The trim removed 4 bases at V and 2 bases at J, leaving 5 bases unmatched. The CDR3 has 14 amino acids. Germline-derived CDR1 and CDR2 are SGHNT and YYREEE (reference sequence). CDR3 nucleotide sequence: TGTGCCAGCAGCGTTGGGGGGGATCAAGAGACCCAGTACTTC. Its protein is CASSVGGDQETQYF.

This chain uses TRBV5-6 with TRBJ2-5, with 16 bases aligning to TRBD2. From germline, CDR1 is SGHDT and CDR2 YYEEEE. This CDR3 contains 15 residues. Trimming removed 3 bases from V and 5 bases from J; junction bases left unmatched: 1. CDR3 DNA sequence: TGTGCCAGCAGCTCGGGACTAGCGGGAGGGGAGACCCAGTACTTC. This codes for CASSSGLAGGETQYF.

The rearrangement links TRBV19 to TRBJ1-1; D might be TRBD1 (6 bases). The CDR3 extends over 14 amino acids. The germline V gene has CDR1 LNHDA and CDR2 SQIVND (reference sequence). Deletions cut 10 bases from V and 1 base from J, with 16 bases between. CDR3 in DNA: TGTGCCACGCGGCTAGGGACATCGAACACTGAAGCTTTCTTT. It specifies CATRLGTSNTEAFF.

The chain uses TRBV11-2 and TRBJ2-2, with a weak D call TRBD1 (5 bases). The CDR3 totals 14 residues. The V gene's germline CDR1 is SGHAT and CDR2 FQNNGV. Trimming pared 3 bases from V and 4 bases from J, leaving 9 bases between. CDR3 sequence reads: CASSFGASTGELFF. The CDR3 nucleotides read TGTGCCAGCAGCTTTGGGGCGAGCACCGGGGAGCTGTTTTTT.

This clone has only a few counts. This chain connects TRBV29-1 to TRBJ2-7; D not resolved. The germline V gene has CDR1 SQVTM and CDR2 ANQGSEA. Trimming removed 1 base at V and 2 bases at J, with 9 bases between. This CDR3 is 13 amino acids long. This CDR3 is CSVEVTSAYEQYF. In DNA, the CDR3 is TGCAGCGTTGAAGTCACTTCCGCCTACGAGCAGTACTTC.

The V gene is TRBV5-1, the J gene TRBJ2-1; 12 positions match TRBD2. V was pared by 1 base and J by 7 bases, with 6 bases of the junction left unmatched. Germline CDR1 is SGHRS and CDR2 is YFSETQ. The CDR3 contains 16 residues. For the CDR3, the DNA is TGCGCCAGCAGCTTGTCTTGGACTAGCGGGATGAATGAGCAGTTCTTC. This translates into CASSLSWTSGMNEQFF.

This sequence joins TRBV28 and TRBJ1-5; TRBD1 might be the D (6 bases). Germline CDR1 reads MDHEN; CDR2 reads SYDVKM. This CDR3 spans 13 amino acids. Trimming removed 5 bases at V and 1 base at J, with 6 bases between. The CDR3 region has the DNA TGTGCCAGCAGTGGACAGAGCAATCAGCCCCAGCATTTT. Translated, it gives CASSGQSNQPQHF.

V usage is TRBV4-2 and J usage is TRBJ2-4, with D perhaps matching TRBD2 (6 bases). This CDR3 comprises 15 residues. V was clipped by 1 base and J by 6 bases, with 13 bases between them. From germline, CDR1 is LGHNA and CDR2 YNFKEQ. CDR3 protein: CASSQGRTISNIQYF. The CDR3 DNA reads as TGTGCCAGCAGCCAAGGCAGGACTATCTCAAACATTCAGTACTTC.

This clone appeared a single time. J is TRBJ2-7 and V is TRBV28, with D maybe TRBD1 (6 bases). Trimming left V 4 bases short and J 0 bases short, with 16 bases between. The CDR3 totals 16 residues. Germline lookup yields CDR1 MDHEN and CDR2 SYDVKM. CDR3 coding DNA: TGTGCCAGCAGTTCCCCGGGTCAGGGGTACTCCTACGAGCAGTACTTC. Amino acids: CASSSPGQGYSYEQYF.

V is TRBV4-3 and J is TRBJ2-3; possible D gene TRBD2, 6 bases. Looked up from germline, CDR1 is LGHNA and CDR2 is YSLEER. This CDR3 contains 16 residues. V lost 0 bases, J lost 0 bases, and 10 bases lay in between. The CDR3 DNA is TGCGCCAGCAGCCAAGAATCGGGAGCGAGCACAGATACGCAGTATTTT. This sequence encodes CASSQESGASTDTQYF.

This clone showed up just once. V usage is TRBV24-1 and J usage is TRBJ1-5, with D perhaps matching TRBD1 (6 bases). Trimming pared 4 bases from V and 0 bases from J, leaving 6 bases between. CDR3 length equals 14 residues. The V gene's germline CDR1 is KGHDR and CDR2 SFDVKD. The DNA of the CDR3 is TGTGCCACCAGTGAGGACAGTAGCAATCAGCCCCAGCATTTT. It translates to CATSEDSSNQPQHF.

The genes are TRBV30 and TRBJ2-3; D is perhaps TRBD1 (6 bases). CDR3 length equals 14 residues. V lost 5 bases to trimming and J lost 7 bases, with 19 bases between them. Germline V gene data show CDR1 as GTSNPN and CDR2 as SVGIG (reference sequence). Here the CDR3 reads CAWALGQGRHTQYF. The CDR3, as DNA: TGTGCCTGGGCACTGGGGCAGGGGCGGCATACGCAGTATTTT.

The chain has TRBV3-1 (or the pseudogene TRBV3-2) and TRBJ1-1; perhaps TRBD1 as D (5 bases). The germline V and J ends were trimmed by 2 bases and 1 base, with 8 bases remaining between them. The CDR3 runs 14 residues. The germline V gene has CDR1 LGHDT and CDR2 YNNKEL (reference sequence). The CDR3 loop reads CASSQRGSNTEAFF. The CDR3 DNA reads TGTGCCAGCAGCCAACGGGGGTCGAACACTGAAGCTTTCTTT.

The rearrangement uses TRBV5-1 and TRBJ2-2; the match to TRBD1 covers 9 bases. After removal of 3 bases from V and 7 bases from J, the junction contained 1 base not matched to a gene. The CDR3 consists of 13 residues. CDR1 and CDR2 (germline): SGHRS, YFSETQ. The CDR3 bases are TGCGCCAGCAGCTCGACAGGGGGCGGGGAGCTGTTTTTT. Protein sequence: CASSSTGGGELFF.

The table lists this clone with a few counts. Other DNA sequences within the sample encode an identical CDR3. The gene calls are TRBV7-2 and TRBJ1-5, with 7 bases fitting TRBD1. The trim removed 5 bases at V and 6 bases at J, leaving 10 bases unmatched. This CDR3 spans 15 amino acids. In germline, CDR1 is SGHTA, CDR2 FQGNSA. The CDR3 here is CASSRQTGVGQPQHF. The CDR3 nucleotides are TGTGCCAGCAGCCGTCAAACAGGGGTCGGTCAGCCCCAGCATTTT.

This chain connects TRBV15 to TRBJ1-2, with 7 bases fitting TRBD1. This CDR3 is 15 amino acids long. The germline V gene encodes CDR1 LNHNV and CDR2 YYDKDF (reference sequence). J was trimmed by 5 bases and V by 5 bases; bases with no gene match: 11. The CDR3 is CATSDRLKGAYGYTF. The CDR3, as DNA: TGTGCCACCAGCGACCGGCTAAAGGGGGCGTATGGCTACACCTTC.

The DNA of the CDR3 is TGTGCCAGCAGCCAAGAGGGGTCGGGAGGGCCTTTCAATGAGCAGTTCTTC. Its protein is CASSQEGSGGPFNEQFF. The chain employs TRBV4-2 and TRBJ2-1; the match to TRBD2 covers 8 bases. V lost 0 bases and J lost 6; bases outside the gene matches: 10. CDR3 length: 17 amino acids. Looked up from germline, CDR1 is LGHNA and CDR2 is YNFKEQ.

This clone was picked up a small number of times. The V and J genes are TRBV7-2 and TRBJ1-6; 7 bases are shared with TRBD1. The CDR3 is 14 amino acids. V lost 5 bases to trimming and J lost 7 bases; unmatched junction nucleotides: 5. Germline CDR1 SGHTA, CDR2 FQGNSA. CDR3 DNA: TGTGCCAGCAGCCACGGACAGGAGAATTCACCCCTCCACTTT. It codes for CASSHGQENSPLHF.

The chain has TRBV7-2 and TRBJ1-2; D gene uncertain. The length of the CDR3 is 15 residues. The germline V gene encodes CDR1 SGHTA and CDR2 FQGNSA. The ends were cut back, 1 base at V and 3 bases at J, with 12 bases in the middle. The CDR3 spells CASSLVLLADYGYTF. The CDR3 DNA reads TGTGCCAGCAGCTTAGTTTTGCTAGCAGACTATGGCTACACCTTC.

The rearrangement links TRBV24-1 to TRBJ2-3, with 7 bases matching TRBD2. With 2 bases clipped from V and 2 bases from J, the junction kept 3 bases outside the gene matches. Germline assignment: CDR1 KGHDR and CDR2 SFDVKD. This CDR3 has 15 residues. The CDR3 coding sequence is TGTGCCACCAGTGATTCGGGACTAAACACAGATACGCAGTATTTT. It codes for CATSDSGLNTDTQYF.

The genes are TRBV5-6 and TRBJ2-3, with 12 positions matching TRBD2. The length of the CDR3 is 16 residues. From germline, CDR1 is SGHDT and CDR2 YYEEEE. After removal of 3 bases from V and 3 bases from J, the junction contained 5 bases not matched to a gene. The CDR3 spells CASSSTSGSSTDTQYF. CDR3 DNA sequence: TGTGCCAGCAGCTCGACTAGCGGGAGTTCAACAGATACGCAGTATTTT.

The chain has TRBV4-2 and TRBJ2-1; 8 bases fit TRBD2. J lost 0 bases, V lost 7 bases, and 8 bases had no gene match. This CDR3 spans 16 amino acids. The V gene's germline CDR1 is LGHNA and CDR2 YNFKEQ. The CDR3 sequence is CASTELSGTSYNEQFF. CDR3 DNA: TGTGCCAGCACCGAACTTAGCGGGACCTCCTACAATGAGCAGTTCTTC.

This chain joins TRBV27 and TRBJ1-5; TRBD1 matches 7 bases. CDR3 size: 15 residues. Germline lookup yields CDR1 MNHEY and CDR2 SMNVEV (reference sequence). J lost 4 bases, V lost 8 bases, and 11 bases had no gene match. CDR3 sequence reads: CASGPGQTPNQPQHF. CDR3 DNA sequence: TGTGCCAGCGGACCGGGACAGACACCGAATCAGCCCCAGCATTTT.

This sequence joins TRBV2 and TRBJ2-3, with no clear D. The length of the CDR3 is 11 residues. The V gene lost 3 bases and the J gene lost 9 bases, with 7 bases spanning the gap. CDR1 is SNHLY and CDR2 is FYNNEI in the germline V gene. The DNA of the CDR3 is TGTGCCAGCAGTGAGCAGGAAACGCAGTATTTT. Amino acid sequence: CASSEQETQYF.